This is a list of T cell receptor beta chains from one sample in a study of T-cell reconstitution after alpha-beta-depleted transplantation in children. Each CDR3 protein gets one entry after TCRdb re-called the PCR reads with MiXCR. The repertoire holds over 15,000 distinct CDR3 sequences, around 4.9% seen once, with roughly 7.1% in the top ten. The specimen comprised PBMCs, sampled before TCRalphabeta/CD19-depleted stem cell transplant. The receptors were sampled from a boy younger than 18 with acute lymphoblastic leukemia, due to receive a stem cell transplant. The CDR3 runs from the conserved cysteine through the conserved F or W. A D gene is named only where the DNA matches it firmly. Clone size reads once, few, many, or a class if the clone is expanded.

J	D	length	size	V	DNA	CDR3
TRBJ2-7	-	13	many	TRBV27	TGTGCCAGCAGTTTTACGGTAAACTACGAGCAGTACTTC	CASSFTVNYEQYF
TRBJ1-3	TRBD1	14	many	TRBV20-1	TGCAGTGCTGCTGAGGGGGCGTCTGGAAACACCATATATTTT	CSAAEGASGNTIYF
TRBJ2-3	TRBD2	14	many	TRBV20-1	TGCAGTGCTAGAGTCCTAGCGGGCCCAGATACGCAGTATTTT	CSARVLAGPDTQYF
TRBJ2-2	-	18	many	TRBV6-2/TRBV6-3	TGTGCCAGCAGTTACTCCCCCCGACATTACGCGAACACCGGGGAGCTGTTTTTT	CASSYSPRHYANTGELFF
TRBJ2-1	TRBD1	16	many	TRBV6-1	TGTGCCAGCAGTGCCCGACAGGGAAGGACCTACAATGAGCAGTTCTTC	CASSARQGRTYNEQFF
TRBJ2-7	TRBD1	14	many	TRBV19	TGTGCCAGTAGCCCGACAGGGGGCAACTACGAGCAGTACTTC	CASSPTGGNYEQYF
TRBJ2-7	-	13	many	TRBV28	TGTGCCAGCCGAACCAGGGGATCCTACGAGCAGTACTTC	CASRTRGSYEQYF
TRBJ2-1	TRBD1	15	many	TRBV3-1	TGTGCCAGCAGCCATGGACAGGGCCTCTACAATGAGCAGTTCTTC	CASSHGQGLYNEQFF
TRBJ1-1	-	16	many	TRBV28	TGTGCCAGCAGCCGCCCGCCCGGGACGGTAGACGTTTTAGCTTTCTTT	CASSRPPGTVDVLAFF
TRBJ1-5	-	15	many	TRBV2	TGTGCCAGCAGTGGGGTCAGGGGCTTGAATCAGCCCCAGCATTTT	CASSGVRGLNQPQHF
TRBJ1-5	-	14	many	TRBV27	TGTGCCAGCAGCCGGTCGGCAGGGACCCAGCCCCAGCATTTT	CASSRSAGTQPQHF
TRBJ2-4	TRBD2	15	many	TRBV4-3	TGCGCCAGCAGCCAAGAGAGGCTAGCGGGAGGGCCGGCGTACTTC	CASSQERLAGGPAYF
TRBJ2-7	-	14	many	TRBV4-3	TGCGCCAGCAGCCAAGATAGTCGGCAGATAGAGCAGTACTTC	CASSQDSRQIEQYF
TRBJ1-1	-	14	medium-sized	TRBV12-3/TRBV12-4	TGTGCCAGCAGTGCGTGGACTGAGAACACTGAAGCTTTCTTT	CASSAWTENTEAFF